The 19 T cell receptor beta chains reported below all come from one sample, sequenced in a study of OX40 agonist ivuxolimab in advanced cancers. Library preparation was by the immunoSEQ multiplex PCR assay. TCRdb mirrors the immuneACCESS table, restricted to in-frame sequences. Some clones are absent from its copies; in checked studies, under half trace to an unresolved V gene, and the reason for the others is unknown. This sample comprises about 80,000 clones, around 92% of them detected only once. The ten largest clones capture over 8.5% of the sample. Sequencing was performed on CD4+ or CD8+ T cells sorted from blood, taken in a trial of the OX40 agonist ivuxolimab. The receptors originated from an adult with an advanced solid tumor such as melanoma, head and neck, liver or kidney cancer.

The J gene is TRBJ2-2, the V gene TRBV29-1; perhaps D is TRBD1 or TRBD2 (6 bases each). This CDR3 comprises 15 residues. The V and J ends lost 7 bases and 4 bases respectively, with 19 bases between them. CDR1 is SQVTM, CDR2 ANQGSEA, per germline. This chain's CDR3 is CSARGGQVGTGELFF. In DNA form, the CDR3 reads TGCAGCGCCCGAGGGGGGCAGGTTGGCACCGGGGAGCTGTTTTTT.

The chain has TRBV6-5 and TRBJ2-5; TRBD1 is a possible D gene (6 bases). The J call could be wrong; TRBJ2-7 is a better fit for the DNA end. CDR1 is MNHEY and CDR2 is SVGAGI in the germline V gene. This CDR3 is 15 amino acids long. The CDR3 loop reads CASSYSMGAHHEQYF. The CDR3 nucleotides read TGTGCCAGCAGTTACTCGATGGGGGCGCACCACGAGCAGTACTTC.

V and J are TRBV27 and TRBJ1-5, with a possible D match to TRBD1 (5 bases). CDR1 is MNHEY, CDR2 SMNVEV, per germline (reference sequence). V lost 6 bases, J lost 3 bases, and 12 bases lay in between. This CDR3 comprises 14 residues. CDR3 sequence (DNA): TGTGCCAGCAGCGTGGGGGTTCCCAATCAGCCCCAGCATTTT. It translates to CASSVGVPNQPQHF.

The chain recombines TRBV7-9 with TRBJ2-7; 8 bases are shared with TRBD1. The CDR3 is 15 amino acids. J gave up 1 base and V 5 bases, and 7 bases lay outside the gene matches. CDR1 and CDR2 (germline): SEHNR, FQNEAQ (reference sequence). The CDR3 sequence is CASSIGQGESYEQYF. The DNA of the CDR3 is TGTGCCAGCAGCATTGGACAGGGCGAATCCTACGAGCAGTACTTC. Complete variable domain (other parts from reference TRBV7-9 and TRBJ2-7): DTGVSQNPRHKITKRGQNVTFRCDPISEHNRLYWYRQTLGQGPEFLTYFQNEAQLEKSRLLSDRFSAERPKGSFSTLEIQRTEQGDSAMYLCASSIGQGESYEQYFGPGTRLTVT.

By share, this clone ranks as medium-sized (0.01 to 0.1%). The CDR3 here is CASSPFMAGASETQYF. CDR3 DNA: TGTGCCAGCAGCCCCTTCATGGCGGGGGCTAGCGAGACCCAGTACTTC. The V gene is TRBV5-5, the J gene TRBJ2-5; D might be TRBD2 (7 bases). The CDR3 sequence is 16 residues long. Trimming stripped 4 bases from V and 5 bases from J, with 21 bases between. Germline V gives CDR1 SGHKS, CDR2 YYEKEE (reference sequence).

The V gene is TRBV5-5, the J gene TRBJ1-2, with D possibly matching TRBD1 (5 bases). Germline CDR1 SGHKS, CDR2 YYEKEE (reference sequence). Deletions cut 3 bases from V and 5 bases from J, with 20 bases between. The CDR3 covers 16 residues. The CDR3 protein is CASSSTGRLVRYGYTF. For the CDR3, the DNA is TGTGCCAGCAGCTCAACGGGACGGCTCGTTCGGTATGGCTACACCTTC.

This clone was seen once. V usage is TRBV7-9 and J usage is TRBJ1-2; D possibly corresponds to TRBD1 (6 bases). Trimming took off 1 base at V and 5 bases at J, with 14 bases between the two ends. The V gene's germline CDR1 is SEHNR and CDR2 FQNEAQ (reference sequence). This CDR3 has 15 residues. The CDR3 is CASSLGQGQGYGYTF. In DNA form, the CDR3 reads TGTGCCAGCAGCTTAGGGCAGGGCCAGGGGTATGGCTACACCTTC.

The chain is built from TRBV7-8 and TRBJ1-2; no definite D call. The V and J ends lost 1 base and 8 bases respectively, with 11 bases between them. The V gene's germline CDR1 is SGHVS and CDR2 FQNEAQ. The CDR3 is made up of 13 amino acids. CDR3 DNA sequence: TGTGCCAGCAGCTTAGATCCGCGAGTGGGCTACACCTTC. Residues: CASSLDPRVGYTF.

The genes are TRBV19 and TRBJ2-7; D may correspond to TRBD1 or TRBD2 (5 bases each). Looked up from germline, CDR1 is LNHDA and CDR2 is SQIVND (reference sequence). Trimming stripped 1 base from V and 9 bases from J, with 13 bases between. CDR3 size: 13 residues. DNA of the CDR3: TGTGCCAGTAGTATAGTGGCAGCCGGGGCGCAGTACTTC. This sequence encodes CASSIVAAGAQYF.

The chain joins TRBV6-4 to TRBJ2-2, with 12 bases aligning to TRBD2. The CDR3 contains 15 residues. V dropped 3 bases and J dropped 4; count of bases not matched to a gene: 0. Germline lookup yields CDR1 MRHNA and CDR2 SNTAGT. The CDR3 spells CASSELAGGTGELFF. CDR3 bases: TGTGCCAGCAGTGAACTAGCGGGGGGCACCGGGGAGCTGTTTTTT.

CDR3 sequence (DNA): TGTGCCAGCAGCTTAGGCTCGGGGTTTTCCGTCGAGCAGTACTTC. This encodes CASSLGSGFSVEQYF. V gene TRBV13 combines with J gene TRBJ2-7, with TRBD2 as a possible D gene (5 bases). The germline V gene encodes CDR1 PRHDT and CDR2 FYEKMQ (reference sequence). V lost 0 bases and J lost 6, with 15 bases in between. This CDR3 contains 15 residues. Full variable domain (remainder filled in from reference TRBV13 and TRBJ2-7): AAGVIQSPRHLIKEKRETATLKCYPIPRHDTVYWYQQGPGQDPQFLISFYEKMQSDKGSIPDRFSAQQFSDYHSELNMSSLELGDSALYFCASSLGSGFSVEQYFGPGTRLTVT.

V gene TRBV9 combines with J gene TRBJ2-1; D is possibly TRBD2 (5 bases). Trimming left V 0 bases short and J 10 bases short, with 11 bases between. CDR1 is SGDLS, CDR2 YYNGEE, per germline. The CDR3 consists of 13 residues. This CDR3 is CASSVVSGGEQFF. As DNA, the CDR3 is TGTGCCAGCAGCGTAGTAAGCGGCGGGGAGCAGTTCTTC.

V usage is TRBV27 and J usage is TRBJ2-7; 9 nucleotides align to TRBD2. CDR3 length: 13 residues. Germline V gives CDR1 MNHEY, CDR2 SMNVEV (reference sequence). Germline trimming cut 6 bases from V and 2 bases from J; bases unmatched to any gene: 2. CDR3 DNA: TGTGCCAGCAGCGTAGCGGGGGCCTACGAGCAGTACTTC. Protein sequence: CASSVAGAYEQYF.

To note about this clone: The junction does not match germline at one end; this may be a read error. J is TRBJ2-2 and V is TRBV7-7; a weak D match, TRBD2 (6 bases). CDR1 is SSHAT and CDR2 is FNYEAQ in the germline V gene (reference sequence). This CDR3 is 15 amino acids long. This CDR3 reads CASSLGGANTGELFF. The DNA for the CDR3 is TGTGCTAGCAGCTTAGGAGGGGCGAACACCGGGGAGCTGTTTTTT.

The genes are TRBV7-9 and TRBJ2-5; a possible D gene is TRBD1 (6 bases). Germline loops: CDR1 SEHNR, CDR2 FQNEAQ (reference sequence). V lost 5 bases, J lost 5 bases, and 12 bases lay in between. This CDR3 comprises 13 residues. CDR3: CASSPQGRETQYF. CDR3 sequence (DNA): TGTGCCAGCAGCCCACAGGGACGGGAGACCCAGTACTTC.

V gene TRBV7-9 combines with J gene TRBJ2-2, with D tentatively TRBD1 (6 bases). V lost 1 base to trimming and J lost 4 bases, with 19 bases between them. The CDR3 spans 18 residues. The germline V gene has CDR1 SEHNR and CDR2 FQNEAQ (reference sequence). The CDR3 here is CASSLDQSRDKGTGELFF. The CDR3 nucleotides read TGTGCCAGCAGCTTAGATCAGAGTCGGGACAAGGGCACCGGGGAGCTGTTTTTT.

The V gene is TRBV11-2, the J gene TRBJ1-2; D uncertain. Germline V gene data show CDR1 as SGHAT and CDR2 as FQNNGV. The CDR3 totals 15 residues. V shed 3 bases and J shed 2 bases, with 13 bases lying between them. The CDR3 DNA follows: TGTGCCAGCAGCTTCATGGACGGTTACAACTATGGCTACACCTTC. As protein: CASSFMDGYNYGYTF.

This chain uses TRBV2 with TRBJ1-5; no firm D call. The V and J ends lost 1 base and 6 bases respectively, with 13 bases between them. The length of the CDR3 is 15 residues. Germline assignment: CDR1 SNHLY and CDR2 FYNNEI. CDR3 sequence: CASSEGRAGGQPQHF. The CDR3 DNA reads TGTGCCAGCAGTGAAGGTAGGGCAGGTGGTCAGCCCCAGCATTTT. Variable domain in full (rest from reference TRBV2 and TRBJ1-5): EPEVTQTPSHQVTQMGQEVILRCVPISNHLYFYWYRQILGQKVEFLVSFYNNEISEKSEIFDDQFSVERPDGSNFTLKIRSTKLEDSAMYFCASSEGRAGGQPQHFGDGTRLSIL.

The CDR3 sequence: CASRGTALETQYF. As DNA, the CDR3 is TGTGCCAGCAGAGGGACCGCATTAGAGACCCAGTACTTC. The genes are TRBV9 and TRBJ2-5, with D perhaps TRBD1 or TRBD2 (5 bases each). Deletions cut 5 bases from V and 4 bases from J, with 12 bases between. Germline V gene sequence: CDR1 SGDLS, CDR2 YYNGEE. This CDR3 has 13 residues.